This T cell receptor (beta chain) was obtained from a study of blood T cell repertoires in COVID-19 (dated by TCRdb to 2019 to 2021). In the study overall: The collaborator samples originated in the United States, Italy and Spain and spanned the acute and convalescent phases of COVID-19. Sample metadata almost always included a de-identified subject ID, COVID-19 status, age in years and sex. A freely available public database, intended as a resource for researchers studying the immune response to SARS-CoV-2, is where the repertoires were released. Where available, HLA class I and class II types were obtained from metadata supplied by the sample provider rather than from assay-based typing. Deeply sampled blood TCRbeta repertoires from subjects exposed to, actively infected with, or recovered from COVID-19 were included in the dataset. The prospective study material was composed of cDNA or gDNA derived from T cells, B-cell-depleted T cells, or PBMCs. The samples were drawn from two sources: the first 160 participants of the ongoing ImmuneRACE study, and 1,254 subjects contributed by 6 global collaborators.

Results and caveats for the whole study, not just this receptor: Clinical and demographic metadata were provided uncurated, with the amount varying by source and participant.

In this sample, this clone turned up once. Its antigen is unknown. Base quality data are lacking; no much larger clone is found one base away. Whole blood was collected in K2EDTA tubes by collaborating institutions according to the institutions' own protocols. For TCRbeta analysis, collaborators shipped samples as frozen whole blood, isolated PBMCs, or DNA extracted from either of those sample types. TCRbeta CDR3 regions were amplified from genomic DNA by means of the immunoSEQ Assay, a bias-controlled multiplex PCR. Under the source paper's analysis protocol: Nucleated cell counts per sample were estimated from amplification of reference gene primers within the assay. Sequence reads were collapsed and filtered to measure the absolute abundance of every unique TCRbeta CDR3 rearrangement. For each sample, productive Simpson clonality was calculated as the square root of Simpson's diversity index across productive rearrangements. What TCRdb holds here is the immuneACCESS table cut down to in-frame rearrangements. Part of the clones is not present; checked against another copy, under half of the missing clones reflect an unresolved V gene, and the others are unexplained. V, J and clone size are those of that table, while D and trimming were read from the DNA. This sample lists about 75,000 clones; about 87% were detected once. In total, the top ten clones hold around 5.8% of the sample.

The CDR3 has 16 amino acids, counting the end cysteine and phenylalanine. The DNA shown is the 48-base CDR3, in frame from base 1. Relative to germline, V is missing 1 base and J is missing 1 base, with 4 bases of the junction outside any gene match. CDR1 and CDR2 (SGDLS, YYNGEE) derive from the germline V gene. Material for sequencing was peripheral blood. The chain uses TRBV9 and TRBJ2-1, with 8 bases in between that match TRBD2. The source is a woman aged 45-60 years with acute or convalescent COVID-19. CDR3 protein: CASSVSREDSYNEQFF. The nucleotide sequence reads TGTGCCAGCAGCGTATCGCGGGAGGATTCCTACAATGAGCAGTTCTTC.